The sequence of this TCR beta chain was determined in a study of blood T cells in healthy people across ages. For the second PCR, which ran for 7 to 11 cycles, a sample-barcoded 5' primer and a J-beta primer mix were used. MiXCR was run by TCRdb on the 5' RACE reads, yielding one entry per CDR3 protein. The table lists roughly 1.7 million distinct CDR3 sequences, around 35% of them singletons. The CDR3 loop spans 15 amino acids. Germline lookup yields CDR1 SNHLY and CDR2 FYNNEI. Healthy individuals of Caucasian origin from Russia, aged roughly 6 to 95, served as donors. Drawing of peripheral blood yielded 7.5 to 10 milliliters from each donor. Isolating PBMCs gave at least 7 million of these cells per sample. This clonotype was detected only once. Mismatch with germline at one junction end may stem from a read error.

The clonotype originates from a woman aged 25 to 45 in good health. Specimen: blood. V usage is TRBV2 and J usage is TRBJ2-3, with 10 bases identical to TRBD2. In nucleotides, the CDR3 is TGTGCCAGTAGTGCTAGCGGGGGCCTCTCTGATACGCAGTATTTT. Translation: CASSASGGLSDTQYF. Drawing the rest from reference TRBV2 and TRBJ2-3, the complete variable domain is EPEVTQTPSHQVTQMGQEVILRCVPISNHLYFYWYRQILGQKVEFLVSFYNNEISEKSEIFDDQFSVERPDGSNFTLKIRSTKLEDSAMYFCASSASGGLSDTQYFGPGTRLTVL.